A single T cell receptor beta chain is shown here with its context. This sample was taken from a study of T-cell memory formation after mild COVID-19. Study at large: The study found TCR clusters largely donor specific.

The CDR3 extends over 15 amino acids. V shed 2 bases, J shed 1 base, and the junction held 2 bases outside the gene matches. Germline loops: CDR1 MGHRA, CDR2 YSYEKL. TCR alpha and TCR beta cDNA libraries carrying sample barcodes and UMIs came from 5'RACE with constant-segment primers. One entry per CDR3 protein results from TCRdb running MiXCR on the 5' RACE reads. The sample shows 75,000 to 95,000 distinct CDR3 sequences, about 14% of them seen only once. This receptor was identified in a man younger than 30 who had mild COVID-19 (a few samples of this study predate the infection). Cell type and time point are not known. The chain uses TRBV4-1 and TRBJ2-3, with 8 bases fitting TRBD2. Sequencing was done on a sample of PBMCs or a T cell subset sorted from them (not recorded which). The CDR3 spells CASSQLLAGTDTQYF. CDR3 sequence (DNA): TGCGCCAGCAGCCAACTACTAGCGGGCACAGATACGCAGTATTTT.